This T cell receptor (beta chain) was sequenced during a study of OX40 agonist ivuxolimab in advanced cancers. At the level of the study: Among those enrolled, mean age was 60 years (range about 23 to 85) and 82.7% were male.

Germline CDR1 and CDR2: SGHAT and FQNNGV. The CDR3 has 17 amino acids. V lost 10 bases, J lost 7 bases, and 20 bases stayed unmatched. Study-wide results and limits: Low normalized clonal expansion also occurred in some nonresponding patients. Compared with others, partial responders at 0.1-3.0 mg/kg displayed clonal expansion among the lowest.

Remarks on this clone: The antigen remains undetermined.

Any history of autoimmune disease or systemic immunosuppression disqualified patients. Sequenced by immunoSEQ multiplex PCR; TCRdb stores in-frame clones only, minus some. This table has about 22,000 clones, just under 85% appearing once. The chain uses TRBV11-2 and TRBJ1-5; TRBD1 aligns across 9 bases. Specimen: CD4+ or CD8+ T cells sorted from blood, collected in a trial of the OX40 agonist ivuxolimab. This receptor was identified in an adult with an advanced solid tumor such as melanoma, head and neck, liver or kidney cancer. Written as DNA, the CDR3 is TGTGCCACGCACGGGACAGGGATTGGAGGGGGGATCCAGCCCCAGCATTTT. Residues: CATHGTGIGGGIQPQHF.